The clone carrying this TCR beta chain was seen a few times. As handled by the study authors: Samples ranged from roughly 23,224 to 700,000 TCRs, with a median of roughly 96,000. TCRdb recomputed calls from the RACE reads with MiXCR, one row per CDR3 protein. None of the V and J calls come from the authors' own analysis; TCRdb made them. The sample includes about 70,000 distinct CDR3 sequences, approximately 6.1% of them seen just once. This sample was taken from a study of human T cells and chemical hapten exposure. The CDR3 runs 13 residues. The V segment lost 5 bases and the J segment 10 bases; nucleotides outside the gene matches: 7. The germline gives CDR1 LNHNV, CDR2 YYDKDF (reference sequence). Stated time point: healthy volunteer bleed at 6 weeks. Researchers extracted total RNA from unfractionated whole blood.

The rearrangement uses TRBV15 and TRBJ1-1, with 10 bases aligning to TRBD1. The source material was whole blood. This sequence originates from a female donor in good health. Some clones in this sample may be carry-over from other donors' samples. CDR3 coding DNA: TGTGCCACCAGCCCGCGGGACAGGGGACGAGCTTTCTTT. Translated, it gives CATSPRDRGRAFF.